This T cell receptor beta chain was recovered during a study of T cells and Merkel cell carcinoma outcomes. This table comes from immunoSEQ multiplex PCR, and its TCRdb copy is limited to in-frame clones, with some not included. The sample records 13,000 to 15,000 clones, around 90% being singletons. Material for sequencing was tumor tissue from Merkel cell carcinoma. This TCR derives from a human donor with Merkel cell carcinoma.

The CDR3 region is CASSRTTMNYQETQYF. The CDR3 DNA reads as TGCGCCAGCAGCCGAACGACTATGAACTACCAAGAGACCCAGTACTTC. The V and J genes are TRBV5-1 and TRBJ2-5; D is possibly TRBD2 (5 bases). Trimming left V 4 bases short and J 0 bases short, with 16 bases between. Germline V gene sequence: CDR1 SGHRS, CDR2 YFSETQ. The CDR3 consists of 16 residues.